The rows below give T cell receptor beta chains drawn from one sample of a study of blood T cell repertoires in COVID-19. The table came from immunoSEQ multiplex PCR; TCRdb's copy has only in-frame clones and leaves some out. The sample includes more than 150,000 clones, approximately 84% of them seen just once. The specimen sequenced was peripheral blood. The receptors stem from a woman older than 75 with acute or convalescent COVID-19. The CDR3 runs from the conserved cysteine through the conserved F or W. Fields, in order: clone size, J gene, D gene, V gene, CDR3 protein, CDR3 DNA. A D gene is named only where the DNA matches it firmly. Size is stated for part of the rows, as once, few or many counts, or as a class when the clone is expanded.

abundance: .
j_gene: TRBJ2-6
d_gene: .
v_gene: TRBV18
CDR3aa: CASSPNQGGGANVLTF
CDR3nt: TGTGCCAGCTCACCAAACCAGGGAGGTGGGGCCAACGTCCTGACTTTC

abundance: .
j_gene: TRBJ2-1
d_gene: .
v_gene: TRBV28
CDR3aa: CASSPPGRNYEQFF
CDR3nt: TGTGCCAGCAGTCCCCCCGGGAGAAACTATGAGCAGTTCTTC

abundance: .
j_gene: TRBJ2-1
d_gene: TRBD2
v_gene: TRBV6-5
CDR3aa: CASRRGGTSYNEQFF
CDR3nt: TGTGCCAGCAGGCGGGGGGGGACCTCCTACAATGAGCAGTTCTTC

abundance: .
j_gene: TRBJ2-7
d_gene: TRBD1
v_gene: TRBV10-1
CDR3aa: CASGAGQGSYEQYF
CDR3nt: TGCGCCAGTGGGGCGGGACAGGGGTCCTACGAGCAGTACTTC

abundance: .
j_gene: TRBJ1-1
d_gene: .
v_gene: TRBV10-1
CDR3aa: CASSGSGAEAFF
CDR3nt: TGCGCCAGCAGTGGTTCGGGTGCTGAAGCTTTCTTT

abundance: many
j_gene: TRBJ1-3
d_gene: TRBD1
v_gene: TRBV11-2
CDR3aa: CASSWTGTGNTIYF
CDR3nt: TGTGCCAGCAGCTGGACAGGAACTGGAAACACCATATATTTT

abundance: once
j_gene: TRBJ2-1
d_gene: .
v_gene: TRBV20-1
CDR3aa: CSARVPGGQFF
CDR3nt: TGCAGTGCTAGAGTGCCAGGTGGTCAGTTCTTC

abundance: .
j_gene: TRBJ1-2
d_gene: TRBD1
v_gene: TRBV6-5
CDR3aa: CATTGTGPYYGYTF
CDR3nt: TGTGCCACCACCGGGACAGGGCCCTACTATGGCTACACCTTC

abundance: .
j_gene: TRBJ2-1
d_gene: TRBD2
v_gene: TRBV3-1/TRBV3-2
CDR3aa: CASSQAAPGLAGGMEQFF
CDR3nt: TGTGCCAGCAGCCAAGCCGCTCCGGGACTAGCGGGAGGGATGGAGCAGTTCTTC

abundance: .
j_gene: TRBJ1-6
d_gene: .
v_gene: TRBV5-8
CDR3aa: CASTWGDNNSPLHF
CDR3nt: TGTGCCAGCACCTGGGGGGATAATAATTCACCCCTCCACTTT

abundance: .
j_gene: TRBJ1-4
d_gene: .
v_gene: TRBV10-3
CDR3aa: CAISGSGQSEKLFF
CDR3nt: TGTGCCATCAGTGGGTCGGGGCAGAGCGAAAAACTGTTTTTT

abundance: few
j_gene: TRBJ1-2
d_gene: .
v_gene: TRBV2
CDR3aa: CASTTTLTGSNYGYTF
CDR3nt: TGTGCCAGCACCACCACGCTGACAGGTTCTAACTATGGCTACACCTTC

abundance: .
j_gene: TRBJ2-6
d_gene: .
v_gene: TRBV4-1
CDR3aa: CASSQQGSGANVLTF
CDR3nt: TGCGCCAGCAGCCAACAGGGGTCTGGGGCCAACGTCCTGACTTTC

abundance: .
j_gene: TRBJ1-1
d_gene: .
v_gene: TRBV29-1
CDR3aa: CSVVSPGMNTEAFF
CDR3nt: TGCAGCGTTGTATCTCCAGGAATGAACACTGAAGCTTTCTTT

abundance: few
j_gene: TRBJ2-7
d_gene: TRBD1
v_gene: TRBV30
CDR3aa: CAWSVVRGYEQYF
CDR3nt: TGTGCCTGGAGTGTAGTCAGGGGGTACGAGCAGTACTTC

abundance: .
j_gene: TRBJ1-2
d_gene: .
v_gene: TRBV12-3/TRBV12-4
CDR3aa: CASSLGQSYGYTF
CDR3nt: TGTGCCAGCAGTTTAGGACAGTCCTATGGCTACACCTTC

abundance: .
j_gene: TRBJ2-7
d_gene: TRBD1
v_gene: TRBV5-1
CDR3aa: CASSDQQGSEQYF
CDR3nt: TGCGCCAGCAGCGATCAACAGGGGAGCGAGCAGTACTTC

abundance: .
j_gene: TRBJ1-1
d_gene: .
v_gene: TRBV18
CDR3aa: CASREGGGMNTEAFF
CDR3nt: TGTGCCAGCCGAGAGGGAGGGGGGATGAACACTGAAGCTTTCTTT

abundance: once
j_gene: TRBJ2-5
d_gene: TRBD1
v_gene: TRBV6-6
CDR3aa: CASTKQGSGTQYF
CDR3nt: TGTGCCAGCACCAAACAGGGGTCAGGGACCCAGTACTTC

abundance: .
j_gene: TRBJ2-3
d_gene: TRBD2
v_gene: TRBV28
CDR3aa: CASISGGSTDTQYF
CDR3nt: TGTGCCAGCATTAGCGGGGGAAGCACAGATACGCAGTATTTT

abundance: .
j_gene: TRBJ1-6
d_gene: .
v_gene: TRBV19
CDR3aa: CASTSGYNSPLHF
CDR3nt: TGTGCCAGTACCTCCGGGTATAATTCACCCCTCCACTTT

abundance: .
j_gene: TRBJ1-2
d_gene: TRBD1
v_gene: TRBV7-9
CDR3aa: CASSPGTGGAYGYTF
CDR3nt: TGTGCCAGCAGCCCAGGGACAGGGGGTGCCTATGGCTACACCTTC

abundance: .
j_gene: TRBJ1-5
d_gene: TRBD1
v_gene: TRBV28
CDR3aa: CASRPWTGLNQPQHF
CDR3nt: TGTGCCAGCAGACCCTGGACAGGCCTCAATCAGCCCCAGCATTTT

abundance: .
j_gene: TRBJ2-7
d_gene: TRBD2
v_gene: TRBV3-1/TRBV3-2
CDR3aa: CASSIAGGEQYF
CDR3nt: TGTGCCAGCAGCATAGCGGGAGGCGAGCAGTACTTC

abundance: once
j_gene: TRBJ2-7
d_gene: .
v_gene: TRBV14
CDR3aa: CASSHSSYEQYF
CDR3nt: TGTGCCAGCAGTCACAGCTCCTACGAGCAGTACTTC

abundance: .
j_gene: TRBJ2-5
d_gene: .
v_gene: TRBV11-3
CDR3aa: CASSPGGTRRETQYF
CDR3nt: TGTGCCAGCAGCCCAGGGGGGACTAGGCGAGAGACCCAGTACTTC

abundance: .
j_gene: TRBJ2-5
d_gene: TRBD1
v_gene: TRBV6-1
CDR3aa: CASSEHRGLEETQYF
CDR3nt: TGTGCCAGCAGTGAACACAGGGGGTTAGAAGAGACCCAGTACTTC

abundance: .
j_gene: TRBJ2-3
d_gene: .
v_gene: TRBV6-6
CDR3aa: CASNLPTDTQYF
CDR3nt: TGTGCCAGCAATCTCCCTACAGATACGCAGTATTTT

abundance: .
j_gene: TRBJ2-5
d_gene: TRBD2
v_gene: TRBV2
CDR3aa: CASSWTSGSLETQYF
CDR3nt: TGTGCCAGCAGCTGGACTAGCGGGAGTTTAGAGACCCAGTACTTC

abundance: .
j_gene: TRBJ1-5
d_gene: TRBD1
v_gene: TRBV5-1
CDR3aa: CASSLGGGAGQPQHF
CDR3nt: TGCGCCAGCAGCTTGGGAGGGGGCGCAGGACAGCCCCAGCATTTT

abundance: .
j_gene: TRBJ1-3
d_gene: .
v_gene: TRBV18
CDR3aa: CASSPPAVNGNTIYF
CDR3nt: TGTGCCAGCTCACCACCAGCGGTTAATGGAAACACCATATATTTT

abundance: .
j_gene: TRBJ2-7
d_gene: TRBD2
v_gene: TRBV6-5
CDR3aa: CATSSSSGGVYEQYF
CDR3nt: TGTGCCACCTCTTCCTCTAGCGGGGGGGTCTACGAGCAGTACTTC

abundance: .
j_gene: TRBJ2-3
d_gene: TRBD1
v_gene: TRBV24-1
CDR3aa: CATSDSRTGSLTQYF
CDR3nt: TGTGCCACCAGTGATTCGCGGACAGGCTCCCTTACGCAGTATTTT

abundance: .
j_gene: TRBJ2-1
d_gene: TRBD2
v_gene: TRBV7-2
CDR3aa: CASSLDARGFSNEQFF
CDR3nt: TGTGCCAGCAGCTTAGATGCGCGGGGGTTTTCCAATGAGCAGTTCTTC

abundance: .
j_gene: TRBJ2-4
d_gene: TRBD2
v_gene: TRBV28
CDR3aa: CASKTSGALAKNIQYF
CDR3nt: TGTGCCAGCAAAACTAGCGGGGCCCTAGCCAAAAACATTCAGTACTTC

abundance: .
j_gene: TRBJ1-2
d_gene: .
v_gene: TRBV2
CDR3aa: CASSGGQSYGYTF
CDR3nt: TGTGCCAGCAGTGGAGGACAGTCTTATGGCTACACCTTC

abundance: .
j_gene: TRBJ1-6
d_gene: .
v_gene: TRBV5-1
CDR3aa: CASSFGRDHSPLHF
CDR3nt: TGCGCCAGCAGCTTCGGCAGGGATCATTCACCCCTCCACTTT

abundance: .
j_gene: TRBJ2-2
d_gene: TRBD2
v_gene: TRBV10-1
CDR3aa: CASSEKLAGTGELFF
CDR3nt: TGCGCCAGCAGTGAGAAACTAGCGGGTACCGGGGAGCTGTTTTTT

abundance: .
j_gene: TRBJ2-3
d_gene: TRBD1
v_gene: TRBV9
CDR3aa: CASSVRTGDTQYF
CDR3nt: TGTGCCAGCAGCGTGCGGACAGGGGATACGCAGTATTTT

abundance: .
j_gene: TRBJ2-3
d_gene: .
v_gene: TRBV2
CDR3aa: CASSSRVFTDTQYF
CDR3nt: TGTGCCAGCAGTAGCCGGGTCTTCACAGATACGCAGTATTTT

abundance: .
j_gene: TRBJ1-2
d_gene: .
v_gene: TRBV7-2
CDR3aa: CASSTAYGYTF
CDR3nt: TGTGCCAGCAGCACAGCCTATGGCTACACCTTC

abundance: .
j_gene: TRBJ2-5
d_gene: .
v_gene: TRBV5-4
CDR3aa: CASSPTAEETQYF
CDR3nt: TGTGCCAGTTCTCCAACGGCGGAAGAGACCCAGTACTTC

abundance: .
j_gene: TRBJ2-5
d_gene: TRBD2
v_gene: TRBV3-1/TRBV3-2
CDR3aa: CASSQAGGLAGKTQYF
CDR3nt: TGTGCCAGCAGCCAAGCAGGCGGACTAGCGGGTAAGACCCAGTACTTC

abundance: .
j_gene: TRBJ2-3
d_gene: .
v_gene: TRBV5-5
CDR3aa: CASSWADTDTQYF
CDR3nt: TGTGCCAGCAGCTGGGCTGACACTGATACGCAGTATTTT

abundance: .
j_gene: TRBJ1-1
d_gene: .
v_gene: TRBV5-4
CDR3aa: CASSQGQGTEGTEAFF
CDR3nt: TGTGCCAGCAGCCAAGGCCAGGGAACGGAAGGCACTGAAGCTTTCTTT

abundance: .
j_gene: TRBJ1-2
d_gene: .
v_gene: TRBV11-2
CDR3aa: CASSLPRGLTYGYTF
CDR3nt: TGTGCCAGCAGCTTGCCCCGAGGACTGACATATGGCTACACCTTC

abundance: .
j_gene: TRBJ1-5
d_gene: .
v_gene: TRBV2
CDR3aa: CASSGTGNQPQHF
CDR3nt: TGTGCCAGCAGTGGGACAGGCAATCAGCCCCAGCATTTT

abundance: .
j_gene: TRBJ1-2
d_gene: .
v_gene: TRBV6-5
CDR3aa: CASSTPRVGGYTF
CDR3nt: TGTGCCAGCAGTACACCCCGGGTAGGTGGCTACACCTTC

abundance: .
j_gene: TRBJ1-2
d_gene: .
v_gene: TRBV5-4
CDR3aa: CASSQGGNYGYTF
CDR3nt: TGTGCCAGCAGCCAGGGTGGGAACTATGGCTACACCTTC

abundance: few
j_gene: TRBJ1-5
d_gene: TRBD1
v_gene: TRBV5-4
CDR3aa: CASSLARGTGGSNQPQHF
CDR3nt: TGTGCCAGCAGCTTGGCCCGAGGGACAGGGGGATCCAATCAGCCCCAGCATTTT

abundance: .
j_gene: TRBJ1-2
d_gene: TRBD1
v_gene: TRBV7-9
CDR3aa: CASSPRTGNGYTF
CDR3nt: TGTGCCAGCAGCCCCCGGACAGGGAATGGCTACACCTTC

abundance: .
j_gene: TRBJ1-2
d_gene: .
v_gene: TRBV30
CDR3aa: CAWSMDSRLYGYTF
CDR3nt: TGTGCCTGGAGTATGGACAGCCGACTCTATGGCTACACCTTC

abundance: .
j_gene: TRBJ2-5
d_gene: .
v_gene: TRBV10-2
CDR3aa: CASIPGGGETQYF
CDR3nt: TGCGCCAGCATCCCGGGGGGCGGGGAGACCCAGTACTTC

abundance: .
j_gene: TRBJ2-5
d_gene: TRBD1
v_gene: TRBV6-4
CDR3aa: CASDRGEQETQYF
CDR3nt: TGTGCCAGCGACAGGGGGGAACAAGAGACCCAGTACTTC

abundance: .
j_gene: TRBJ1-5
d_gene: TRBD1
v_gene: TRBV18
CDR3aa: CASSSLPGQGASNQPQHF
CDR3nt: TGTGCCAGCTCATCCCTACCGGGACAGGGGGCTAGCAATCAGCCCCAGCATTTT

abundance: .
j_gene: TRBJ1-1
d_gene: .
v_gene: TRBV6-5
CDR3aa: CASSPTGPGAFF
CDR3nt: TGTGCCAGCAGTCCAACAGGCCCTGGAGCTTTCTTT